The 20 T cell receptor beta chains listed next were all sequenced from one sample in a study of regulatory T cells in long-lasting Graves disease. Combining iRepertoire HTBI primers with Arm-PCR of CDR3 regions, the authors built TCR beta libraries. Each CDR3 protein gets one entry after TCRdb re-called the multiplex PCR reads with MiXCR. The data hold 500,000 to 800,000 distinct CDR3 sequences, with about 30% observed a single time. Time point described: persistent/refractory GD, antithyroid drugs over 5 years with positive TRAb. PBMC RNA was the source of the TCR library. Sequences were derived from peripheral blood mononuclear cells (PBMCs), sampled when the disease was refractory, from a patient treated with antithyroid drugs. All receptors derive from a female donor with Graves disease.

The chain joins TRBV11-2 to TRBJ2-7; 9 bases map to TRBD1. With V trimmed by 5 bases and J by 6 bases, 8 bases remained unmatched. CDR1 SGHAT and CDR2 FQNNGV come from the germline V gene. The CDR3 extends over 14 amino acids. Here the CDR3 reads CASSQDRGMGEQYF. In DNA form, the CDR3 reads TGTGCCAGCAGCCAGGACAGGGGTATGGGCGAGCAGTACTTC. Combining the CDR3 with reference TRBV11-2 and TRBJ2-7 gives the whole variable domain EAGVAQSPRYKIIEKRQSVAFWCNPISGHATLYWYQQILGQGPKLLIQFQNNGVVDDSQLPKDRFSAERLKGVDSTLKIQPAKLEDSAVYLCASSQDRGMGEQYFGPGTRLTVT.

This clonotype was counted between two and nine times. The chain has TRBV4-1 and TRBJ1-2, with a possible D match to TRBD1 (6 bases). Germline V gene data show CDR1 as MGHRA and CDR2 as YSYEKL. Trimming removed 4 bases at V and 6 bases at J, with 18 bases between. The CDR3 is made up of 15 amino acids. The CDR3 region has the DNA TGCGCCAGCAGCCCCACCGAACAGGGAGGGCATGGCTACACCTTC. Translation gives CASSPTEQGGHGYTF.

This chain joins TRBV6-1 and TRBJ1-2; TRBD1 aligns across 8 bases. The germline V gene encodes CDR1 MNHNS and CDR2 SASEGT. V lost 4 bases, J lost 8 bases, and 9 bases stayed unmatched. There are 14 residues in the CDR3. In nucleotides, the CDR3 is TGTGCCAGCAGTGCCAGGGGGCCGGCGGACGGCTACACCTTC. Protein sequence: CASSARGPADGYTF.

J is TRBJ1-1 and V is TRBV10-3, with a possible D match to TRBD1 (6 bases). This CDR3 is built from 13 residues. V was shortened by 4 bases and J by 4 bases, with 10 bases between the two germline ends. Germline V lookup: CDR1 ENHRY, CDR2 SYGVKD. The CDR3 spells CAISVRGATEAFF. The CDR3 DNA is TGTGCCATCAGTGTGCGGGGGGCCACTGAAGCTTTCTTT.

This clonotype was observed a few times. The chain recombines TRBV28 with TRBJ1-6; possibly TRBD1 for D (5 bases). CDR1 and CDR2 from the germline V gene are MDHEN and SYDVKM. V lost 4 bases, J lost 10 bases, and 11 bases lay in between. There are 13 residues in the CDR3. In nucleotides, the CDR3 is TGTGCCAGCAGTTACACCCGGGACTCACCCCTCCACTTT. This gives the protein CASSYTRDSPLHF.

The sample holds a few counts of this clonotype. This chain links TRBV19 with TRBJ1-5; D gene unclear. V lost 1 base and J 3 bases, leaving 10 bases between the germline ends. Germline V CDR1 and CDR2: LNHDA, SQIVND (reference sequence). This CDR3 has 15 residues. This chain's CDR3 is CASSIGGRDNQPQHF. CDR3 nucleotide sequence: TGTGCCAGTAGTATAGGCGGACGGGACAATCAGCCCCAGCATTTT.

The chain couples TRBV29-1 to TRBJ1-1; D is unresolved. The V gene lost 3 bases and the J gene lost 4 bases, with 9 bases spanning the gap. This CDR3 region has 12 residues. Germline V gives CDR1 SQVTM, CDR2 ANQGSEA. The CDR3 DNA is TGCAGCGTTGACAGGAGAGGCACTGAAGCTTTCTTT. Protein: CSVDRRGTEAFF. Full variable domain (rest looked up from reference TRBV29-1 and TRBJ1-1): SAVISQKPSRDICQRGTSLTIQCQVDSQVTMMFWYRQQPGQSLTLIATANQGSEATYESGFVIDKFPISRPNLTFSTLTVSNMSPEDSSIYLCSVDRRGTEAFFGQGTRLTVV.

For this clonotype: The CDR3 carries no conserved terminal phenylalanine or tryptophan, so it likely arises from a read error. The chain is built from TRBV14 and TRBJ1-1; TRBD1 is a possible D gene (5 bases). CDR1 SGHDN and CDR2 FVKESK come from the germline V gene. The V end lost 2 bases, the J end lost 1 base, and 14 bases lay between the germline ends. The CDR3 length is 16 residues. Here the CDR3 DNA reads TGTGCCAGCAGCCAAAACCTAGTCGGGGCGAACACTGAAGCTTTCCTT. It encodes CASSQNLVGANTEAFL.

The V gene is TRBV30, the J gene TRBJ1-6; 12 bases are shared with TRBD1. The V gene's germline CDR1 is GTSNPN and CDR2 SVGIG (reference sequence). This CDR3 is 13 amino acids long. The junction had 4 bases not matched to a gene; V was cut back by 8 bases and J by 8 bases. CDR3 residues: CATGTGGDSPLHF. The CDR3 nucleotides read TGTGCCACCGGGACAGGGGGCGATTCACCCCTCCACTTT.

Turning to this clonotype: A clone one base away is much larger, so this may be a read error. The chain joins TRBV2 to TRBJ1-4; D gene unclear. V shed 6 bases and J shed 0 bases, with 8 bases lying between them. Germline V lookup: CDR1 SNHLY, CDR2 FYNNEI. This CDR3 is built from 14 residues. The CDR3 DNA reads as TGTGCCAGCAGATACATTGCAACTAATGAAAAACTGTTTTTT. Translating gives CASRYIATNEKLFF.

This clonotype was observed a handful of times. The gene calls are TRBV6-1 and TRBJ2-7; 9 bases agree with TRBD1. The V gene's germline CDR1 is MNHNS and CDR2 SASEGT. This CDR3 has 16 amino acids. The V gene end was trimmed by 4 bases and the J gene end by 2 bases; junction bases not matched to a gene: 9. Here the CDR3 DNA reads TGTGCCAGCAGTGCCCCTACACAGGGGGCCGCCTACGAGCAGTACTTC. As protein: CASSAPTQGAAYEQYF.

The chain employs TRBV29-1 and TRBJ2-2; D call uncertain. Germline CDR1 reads SQVTM; CDR2 reads ANQGSEA. Trimming took 4 bases from V and 2 from J, leaving 5 bases between them. This CDR3 is 12 amino acids long. The chain's CDR3 is CSVGENTGELFF. Written as DNA, the CDR3 is TGCAGCGTTGGCGAAAACACCGGGGAGCTGTTTTTT.

V usage is TRBV10-3 and J usage is TRBJ1-2; TRBD1 aligns across 11 bases. Germline V lookup: CDR1 ENHRY, CDR2 SYGVKD. The ends lost 7 bases at V and 10 bases at J; junction bases unmatched: 8. There are 13 residues in the CDR3. CDR3 sequence (DNA): TGTGCCATCACTTCGCCGGGACAGGGGGACTACACCTTC. Translating it yields CAITSPGQGDYTF.

Regarding this clonotype: The junction shows a germline mismatch at one end, possibly a read error. V and J are TRBV29-1 and TRBJ1-2, with D possibly being TRBD1 (5 bases). The CDR3 runs to 12 residues. Germline V CDR1 and CDR2: SQVTM, ANQGSEA. The DNA for the CDR3 is TGCAGCGTTGAGGCAGGGACGAGGGTTGGTTCCTTC. Protein: CSVEAGTRVGSF.

Many counts were recorded for this clonotype. The chain combines TRBV12-3 or TRBV12-4 with TRBJ1-5, with 9 positions matching TRBD1. CDR3 size: 14 residues. The V and J ends lost 5 bases and 7 bases, in that order; junction bases with no gene match: 6. The CDR3 nucleotides are TGTGCCAGCAGTCCGGGACAGGGTGTCCAGCCCCAGCATTTT. This translates into CASSPGQGVQPQHF.

The table lists this clonotype with a few counts. V usage is TRBV6-1 and J usage is TRBJ1-1, with 10 bases matching TRBD1. V was clipped by 5 bases and J by 0 bases; unmatched bases: 6. Germline lookup yields CDR1 MNHNS and CDR2 SASEGT. This CDR3 contains 16 residues. CDR3 in DNA: TGTGCCAGCAGTACGCCGGGACAGGGGCTGAACACTGAAGCTTTCTTT. Translation: CASSTPGQGLNTEAFF.

V and J are TRBV7-6 and TRBJ1-6; perhaps TRBD1 as D (5 bases). The length of the CDR3 is 14 residues. Germline lookup yields CDR1 SGHVS and CDR2 FNYEAQ. Trimming pared 5 bases from V and 14 bases from J, leaving 19 bases between. CDR3 loop: CASSPTDRRGALHF. In nucleotides, the CDR3 is TGTGCCAGCAGCCCTACCGACCGACGGGGGGCCCTCCACTTT.

Of note for this clonotype: Since the CDR3 does not end with the conserved phenylalanine or tryptophan, this likely comes from a read error. The chain is built from TRBV14 and TRBJ1-1; weak D call: TRBD1 (5 bases). Germline V CDR1 and CDR2: SGHDN, FVKESK. CDR3 length equals 16 residues. V lost 0 bases, J lost 0 bases, and 11 bases lay in between. CDR3 sequence reads: CASSQDKGNMNTEAFL. CDR3 sequence (DNA): TGTGCCAGCAGCCAAGATAAGGGGAACATGAACACTGAAGCTTTCCTT.

This clonotype has a count of ten or more. The rearrangement uses TRBV12-3 or TRBV12-4 and TRBJ1-2; maybe TRBD1 (5 bases). The length of the CDR3 is 15 residues. V gave up 5 bases and J gave up 6 bases, with 19 bases separating them. CDR3 nucleotide sequence: TGTGCCAGCAGTCACCTCCGGGCAGGGTCGCATGGCTACACCTTC. The encoded protein is CASSHLRAGSHGYTF.

V is TRBV5-1 and J is TRBJ2-3; the D is unclear. The V gene lost 0 bases and the J gene lost 0 bases, with 8 bases spanning the gap. The CDR3 is made up of 15 amino acids. CDR1 is SGHRS, CDR2 YFSETQ, per germline. The CDR3 region is CASSLVDLSTDTQYF. As DNA, the CDR3 is TGCGCCAGCAGCTTGGTGGACCTAAGCACAGATACGCAGTATTTT.